These 14 T cell receptor beta chains were sequenced from one sample in a study of blood T cell repertoires in COVID-19. Sequenced by immunoSEQ multiplex PCR; TCRdb stores in-frame clones only, minus some. Of roughly 200,000 clones in the sample, 85% to 90% were seen once. The source material was peripheral blood. The origin of the receptors is a person aged 65 to 85 with COVID-19, enrolled during active disease.

The CDR3 protein is CASSLDTGSNEQFF. The CDR3 DNA reads TGTGCCAGCAGCTTAGACACAGGGTCCAATGAGCAGTTCTTC. The chain is built from TRBV7-6 and TRBJ2-1; D might be TRBD1 (6 bases). The V end was cut by 1 base, the J end by 6 bases, with 10 bases between. Looked up from germline, CDR1 is SGHVS and CDR2 is FNYEAQ. This CDR3 spans 14 amino acids.

V and J are TRBV11-2 and TRBJ1-4; D is uncertain. With 3 bases removed from V and 2 bases from J, the gap between germline ends came to 7 bases. The CDR3 sequence is 14 residues long. Germline CDR1 SGHAT, CDR2 FQNNGV. The CDR3, as DNA: TGTGCCAGCAGCTTGAGGGCCACTAATGAAAAACTGTTTTTT. This codes for CASSLRATNEKLFF.

The chain recombines TRBV7-3 with TRBJ2-7, with D uncertain. V gave up 8 bases and J gave up 1 base, with 18 bases separating them. Germline V gene lookup returns CDR1 SGHTA and CDR2 FQGTGA. This CDR3 is 15 amino acids long. CDR3 sequence (DNA): TGTGCCAGCTCCCCATTTCGGGTTACGTCCTACGAGCAGTACTTC. Amino acids: CASSPFRVTSYEQYF.

Written as DNA, the CDR3 is TGCAGCGTTGGGGACAGGGATCAGCCCCAGCATTTT. Residues: CSVGDRDQPQHF. The gene calls are TRBV29-1 and TRBJ1-5; TRBD1 matches at 9 bases. Germline-derived CDR1 and CDR2 are SQVTM and ANQGSEA. The CDR3 totals 12 residues. J lost 5 bases, V lost 4 bases, and 0 bases had no gene match.

Only a few counts were recorded for this clone. V is TRBV5-6 and J is TRBJ1-4; D perhaps matches TRBD1 (5 bases). There are 15 residues in the CDR3. Trimming stripped 5 bases from V and 5 bases from J, with 16 bases between. CDR1 and CDR2 from the germline V gene are SGHDT and YYEEEE. The CDR3 sequence is CASSRPPGKNEKLFF. In DNA, the CDR3 is TGTGCCAGCAGTCGACCTCCAGGGAAAAATGAAAAACTGTTTTTT.

The rearrangement uses TRBV2 and TRBJ2-1; 9 positions agree with TRBD1. V dropped 6 bases and J dropped 3; count of bases not matched to a gene: 6. Germline values: CDR1 SNHLY, CDR2 FYNNEI. This CDR3 contains 15 residues. The CDR3 spells CASRATGGDYNEQFF. As DNA, the CDR3 is TGTGCCAGCAGGGCGACAGGGGGTGACTACAATGAGCAGTTCTTC.

The genes are TRBV14 and TRBJ2-1; D may be TRBD2 (6 bases). Germline CDR1 SGHDN, CDR2 FVKESK. CDR3 length: 13 residues. V was pared by 4 bases and J by 9 bases, with 13 bases between. DNA of the CDR3: TGTGCCAGCAGCCTTACTAGCTTGGCTGAGCAGTTCTTC. Protein product: CASSLTSLAEQFF.

The chain uses TRBV3-1 (or the pseudogene TRBV3-2) and TRBJ1-4; TRBD1 might be the D (5 bases). Deletions cut 2 bases from V and 5 bases from J, with 12 bases between. CDR1 LGHDT and CDR2 YNNKEL come from the germline V gene (reference sequence). The CDR3 runs 15 residues. The CDR3 DNA is TGTGCCAGCAGCCAATTCTTGACAGTAAATGAAAAACTGTTTTTT. This sequence encodes CASSQFLTVNEKLFF.

The gene calls are TRBV2 and TRBJ1-3; 11 nucleotides align to TRBD1. Looked up from germline, CDR1 is SNHLY and CDR2 is FYNNEI. Unmatched junction bases numbered 10, after V lost 6 bases and J lost 9 bases. The CDR3 has 15 amino acids. The CDR3 bases are TGTGCCAGCAGAGGGGACAGGGGGGTATATGGCACCATATATTTT. This sequence encodes CASRGDRGVYGTIYF.

The chain couples TRBV4-1 to TRBJ1-4, with D maybe TRBD1 (6 bases). This CDR3 has 13 amino acids. V lost 1 base to trimming and J lost 14 bases, with 14 bases between them. The germline V gene encodes CDR1 MGHRA and CDR2 YSYEKL. CDR3 coding DNA: TGCGCCAGCAGCCAAGTTGCCCAAGGGGGTCTGTTTTTT. Translating it yields CASSQVAQGGLFF.

The CDR3 coding sequence is TGCAGCGTTGAAGGTCCCGCGACAGGGGGCCTCAGCGGGGAGCTGTTTTTT. Its protein product is CSVEGPATGGLSGELFF. The rearrangement uses TRBV29-1 and TRBJ2-2, with 10 bases lining up with TRBD1. Germline CDR1 is SQVTM and CDR2 is ANQGSEA. There are 17 residues in the CDR3. The V and J ends lost 1 base and 7 bases, in that order; junction bases with no gene match: 12.

The chain is built from TRBV19 and TRBJ2-6; 8 positions agree with TRBD1. CDR3 length equals 18 residues. V shed 9 bases, J shed 1 base, and the junction held 14 bases outside the gene matches. Germline V gene sequence: CDR1 LNHDA, CDR2 SQIVND (reference sequence). The CDR3 is CASYKTGGMISGANVLTF. The CDR3 DNA is TGTGCCAGCTATAAAACAGGGGGAATGATTTCTGGGGCCAACGTCCTGACTTTC.

The gene calls are TRBV13 and TRBJ2-7; 10 nucleotides match TRBD2. The CDR3 extends over 14 amino acids. Trimming removed 5 bases from V and 2 bases from J; junction bases left unmatched: 3. CDR1 PRHDT and CDR2 FYEKMQ come from the germline V gene (reference sequence). The CDR3 DNA sequence: TGTGCCAGCAGCATGAGCGGGGGGGCCTACGAGCAGTACTTC. Its translation is CASSMSGGAYEQYF.

This sequence joins TRBV6-2 or TRBV6-3 and TRBJ1-1; D is undetermined. CDR3 length: 13 residues. CDR1 is MNHEY and CDR2 is SVGEGT in the germline V gene. The V gene lost 5 bases and the J gene lost 11 bases, with 18 bases spanning the gap. CDR3 sequence: CASSPLSFASAFF. The DNA for the CDR3 is TGTGCCAGCAGTCCCCTTTCATTCGCAAGCGCTTTCTTT.